The 12 T cell receptor beta chains presented below share a single source sample, sequenced in a study of T cell responses to AZD1222 COVID-19 vaccine (dated by TCRdb to about 2021). Library preparation was by the immunoSEQ multiplex PCR assay. The immuneACCESS repertoire file appears here via TCRdb, limited to in-frame rearrangements. These files lack a portion of the clones; in checked studies, under half of the deficit traces to unresolved V genes, and the cause of the others is not known. This sample comprises about 180,000 clones, 80% to 90% of them detected only once. Together, the top ten hold approximately 8% of the sample. The sample's time point label, in plain terms: baseline before first vaccination. Source: peripheral blood, taken on day 0 of AZD1222 vaccination. The receptor source for this set is an adult in good health.

The chain joins TRBV30 to TRBJ2-7; D call uncertain. This CDR3 is built from 11 residues. Between the trimmed V and J ends, which lost 5 bases and 1 base, there was a span of 6 bases. Germline V gene data show CDR1 as GTSNPN and CDR2 as SVGIG (reference sequence). CDR3 residues: CAWASSYEQYF. The CDR3 nucleotides read TGTGCCTGGGCCTCTTCCTACGAGCAGTACTTC.

The chain combines TRBV15 with TRBJ2-5; D possibly uses TRBD1 or TRBD2 (5 bases each). CDR1 is LNHNV, CDR2 YYDKDF, per germline (reference sequence). The CDR3 consists of 15 residues. Trimming removed 4 bases at V and 5 bases at J, with 17 bases between. The CDR3 nucleotides read TGTGCCACCAGCATAAGGACTGGGGCGAGGGAGACCCAGTACTTC. Its translation is CATSIRTGARETQYF.

V is TRBV30 and J is TRBJ1-5, with D possibly being TRBD1 (5 bases). V lost 5 bases and J 4 bases, leaving 12 bases between the germline ends. CDR3 length equals 13 residues. Germline V lookup: CDR1 GTSNPN, CDR2 SVGIG (reference sequence). CDR3 nucleotides: TGTGCCTGGTCCTTGACAGTTAATCAGCCCCAGCATTTT. Residues: CAWSLTVNQPQHF.

The chain uses TRBV6-5 and TRBJ2-2; perhaps TRBD1 as D (5 bases). Between the trimmed V and J ends, which lost 7 bases and 1 base, there was a span of 10 bases. The CDR3 is 14 amino acids. Looked up from germline, CDR1 is MNHEY and CDR2 is SVGAGI. This CDR3 reads CASTYGQNTGELFF. The CDR3 DNA sequence: TGTGCCAGCACCTACGGACAGAACACCGGGGAGCTGTTTTTT.

As concerns this clone: Different DNA sequences within this sample yield the same CDR3. The CDR3 nucleotides read TGTGCCAGCAGCCTCGATAGCAATCAGCCCCAGCATTTT. It encodes CASSLDSNQPQHF. The genes are TRBV5-4 and TRBJ1-5; D unresolved. The germline V gene encodes CDR1 SGHNT and CDR2 YYREEE (reference sequence). The CDR3 length is 13 residues. V dropped 4 bases and J dropped 0 bases, with 5 bases sitting between them.

The chain employs TRBV7-2 and TRBJ2-1, with a tentative D call TRBD2 (5 bases). Trimming stripped 4 bases from V and 12 bases from J, with 10 bases between. The CDR3 spans 11 residues. The germline CDR1 and CDR2 sequences are SGHTA and FQGNSA. CDR3 DNA: TGTGCCAGCAGCTCCTTACTAGTGCAGTTCTTC. It encodes CASSSLLVQFF.

This sequence joins TRBV5-6 and TRBJ1-2, with 7 bases identical to TRBD1. Germline CDR1 reads SGHDT; CDR2 reads YYEEEE. V dropped 4 bases and J dropped 2; count of bases not matched to a gene: 2. The CDR3 loop spans 13 amino acids. CDR3 nucleotides: TGTGCCAGCAGCCCGGACAGGAACTATGGCTACACCTTC. Translated: CASSPDRNYGYTF. Drawing the rest from reference TRBV5-6 and TRBJ1-2, the complete variable domain is DAGVTQSPTHLIKTRGQQVTLRCSPKSGHDTVSWYQQALGQGPQFIFQYYEEEERQRGNFPDRFSGHQFPNYSSELNVNALLLGDSALYLCASSPDRNYGYTFGSGTRLTVV.

The CDR3: CAWSEGGAGQPQHF. CDR3 DNA: TGTGCCTGGAGTGAGGGGGGCGCGGGTCAGCCCCAGCATTTT. The chain joins TRBV30 to TRBJ1-5, with a tentative D call TRBD1 (6 bases). Germline loops: CDR1 GTSNPN, CDR2 SVGIG (reference sequence). The CDR3 extends over 14 amino acids. Trimming cost V 1 base and J 6 bases, with 13 bases left between them.

The chain uses TRBV27 and TRBJ1-3, with D unresolved. Germline V lookup: CDR1 MNHEY, CDR2 SMNVEV (reference sequence). There are 12 residues in the CDR3. V dropped 7 bases and J dropped 8 bases, with 12 bases sitting between them. CDR3 sequence: CASTPLEDTIYF. DNA of the CDR3: TGTGCCAGCACCCCCCTGGAGGACACCATATATTTT.

This sequence joins TRBV5-5 and TRBJ2-7, with D possibly TRBD2 on 7 matching bases. CDR3 length: 16 amino acids. Looked up from germline, CDR1 is SGHKS and CDR2 is YYEKEE (reference sequence). With 4 bases removed from V and 0 bases from J, the gap between germline ends came to 17 bases. This CDR3 is CASSKGGARASYEQYF. Written as DNA, the CDR3 is TGTGCCAGCAGCAAGGGGGGGGCCAGGGCCTCCTACGAGCAGTACTTC.

This sequence joins TRBV5-4 and TRBJ2-6; TRBD1 or TRBD2 may be the D gene (6 bases each). The CDR3 totals 15 residues. The V and J ends lost 10 bases and 4 bases respectively, with 18 bases between them. The V gene's germline CDR1 is SGHNT and CDR2 YYREEE (reference sequence). This CDR3 is CAVSTGGRGANVLTF. The CDR3 bases are TGTGCCGTATCGACCGGGGGCAGAGGGGCCAACGTCCTGACTTTC. Full variable domain (outside the CDR3, taken from reference TRBV5-4 and TRBJ2-6): ETGVTQSPTHLIKTRGQQVTLRCSSQSGHNTVSWYQQALGQGPQFIFQYYREEENGRGNFPPRFSGLQFPNYSSELNVNALELDDSALYLCAVSTGGRGANVLTFGAGSRLTVL.

This clone has only a few counts. The genes are TRBV6-2 or TRBV6-3 and TRBJ1-6, with a tentative D call TRBD1 (6 bases). Trimming took off 9 bases at V and 9 bases at J, with 18 bases between the two ends. The CDR3 consists of 14 residues. Per germline, CDR1 MNHEY and CDR2 SVGEGT. The DNA of the CDR3 is TGTGCCAGTAGCATCGGACAGATCCTTTCACCCCTCCACTTT. This gives the protein CASSIGQILSPLHF.